This entry is about one TCR beta chain. Noted time point: patch test 2, 6 weeks after DPC sensitization. Treatment meaning: therapeutic diphenylcyclopropenone sensitization with weekly scalp DPC. These data originate in a study of human T cells and chemical hapten exposure. Separate cDNA molecules received unique molecular identifiers, which the library attached to them. Each CDR3 protein gets one entry after TCRdb re-called the RACE reads with MiXCR. This sample yields some 27,000 distinct CDR3 sequences, of which roughly a tenth are seen a single time; approximately 7% belongs to the top ten. The V end lost 4 bases, the J end lost 0 bases, and 10 bases lay between the germline ends. The germline V gene has CDR1 KGHSY and CDR2 FQNENV. This CDR3 has 15 residues.

This receptor was obtained from a man aged 30 to 45 with alopecia areata. Some clones in this sample may be carry-over from other donors' samples. The sequencing here drew on whole blood, taken in connection with sensitization to the hapten diphenylcyclopropenone (DPC). The rearrangement uses TRBV16 and TRBJ1-3; no reliable D call. The CDR3 sequence: CASSLLMLSGNTIYF. CDR3 coding DNA: TGTGCCAGCAGCCTTTTGATGCTCTCTGGAAACACCATATATTTT.